The source of this T cell receptor beta chain is a study of T cell responses to AZD1222 COVID-19 vaccine. Study-wide results and limits: Dominant at 160-218 and 743-854, vaccine-associated CD4 TCRs also spanned spike. Baseline seropositivity occurred in only a handful of AZD1222 recipients.

Germline CDR1 reads MDHEN; CDR2 reads SYDVKM. This CDR3 is 14 amino acids long. TCRdb's copy holds only in-frame clones and misses some; the assay was immunoSEQ multiplex PCR. The sample lists about 130,000 clones; roughly 82% were seen once. This clone was observed once. Its antigen remains unknown. A read error may account for a junction end that differs from germline. The rearrangement uses TRBV28 and TRBJ1-1; 9 nucleotides align to TRBD1. The clonotype comes from an adult in good health. Sample: peripheral blood, taken on day 0 of AZD1222 vaccination. CDR3 DNA sequence: TGTGCCAGCAGTACCGGACAGGGGAACGCTGAAGCTTTCTTT. Translating gives CASSTGQGNAEAFF.